The clone carrying this TCR beta chain is a singleton in its sample. The CDR3 is made up of 14 amino acids. Germline-derived CDR1 and CDR2 are MGHDK and SYGVNS. The V end was cut by 4 bases, the J end by 0 bases, with 7 bases between. Authors' processing steps: Counts of nucleated cells, estimated from reference gene primer amplification, were obtained. Profiled with immunoSEQ multiplex PCR; TCRdb holds only in-frame clones, not every one. That table furnishes V, J and clone size, whereas the DNA furnished D and trimming. The sample shows 150,000 to 200,000 clones, about 87% of them seen only once. This sample was taken from a study of blood T cell repertoires in COVID-19. Study background: Sites in the United States, Italy and Spain provided acute and convalescent COVID-19 samples.

The sequence derives from a man in his forties with active or convalescent COVID-19. The rearrangement joins TRBV25-1 to TRBJ1-3; unclear D gene. Sequenced material: peripheral blood. As DNA, the CDR3 is TGTGCCAGCAGTGTCAGCGACTCTGGAAACACCATATATTTT. It translates to CASSVSDSGNTIYF.